Sequencing of this T cell receptor beta chain was carried out in a study of blood T cell repertoires in COVID-19. Study context: Two negative PCRs, clearance, or symptom resolution had been documented for recovered Cohort 3 donors. T cells, B-cell-depleted T cells, or PBMCs provided the cDNA or gDNA that served as material.

Ages ranged from about 18 to 89 years, with residence in more than 20 US areas. This clone showed up just once. Trimming at V came to 2 bases and at J to 5 bases, leaving 4 bases not matched to a gene. The CDR3 consists of 15 residues. Germline V CDR1 and CDR2: SGHKS, YYEKEE (reference sequence). Original processing methods: Reference gene primer amplification yielded estimated nucleated cell counts. Measured with immunoSEQ multiplex PCR; TCRdb has only the in-frame clones, and not every one. V and J calls and clone size are copied from that table; D and trimming were computed from the DNA. The sample includes some 160,000 clones, roughly 85% of them seen just once.

The rearrangement joins TRBV5-5 to TRBJ2-7; 13 bases agree with TRBD2. This clonotype was sampled from a woman in her sixties or seventies in a cohort exposed to, infected with or recovered from COVID-19 (not recorded which). Sequences were obtained from PBMCs or T cells enriched from blood (not recorded which). The CDR3 loop is CASSLIGTSGNEQYF. Here the CDR3 DNA reads TGTGCCAGCAGCTTAATCGGGACTAGCGGGAACGAGCAGTACTTC.